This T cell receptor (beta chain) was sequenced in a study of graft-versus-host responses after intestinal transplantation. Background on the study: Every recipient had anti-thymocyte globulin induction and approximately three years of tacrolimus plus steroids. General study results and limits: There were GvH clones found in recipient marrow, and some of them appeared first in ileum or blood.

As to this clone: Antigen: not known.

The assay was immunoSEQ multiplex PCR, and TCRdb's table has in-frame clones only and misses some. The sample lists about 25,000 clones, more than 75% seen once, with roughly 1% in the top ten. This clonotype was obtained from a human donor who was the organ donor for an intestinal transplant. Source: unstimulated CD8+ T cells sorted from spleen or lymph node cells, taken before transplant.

CDR3 nucleotides: TGTGCCAGCAGTGAGGCCCTAGTAAGCGAGCAGTACTTC. Protein sequence: CASSEALVSEQYF. The chain recombines TRBV2 with TRBJ2-7; D uncertain. Germline values: CDR1 SNHLY, CDR2 FYNNEI. V lost 3 bases and J 6 bases, leaving 12 bases between the germline ends. The CDR3 has 13 residues.